The clone carrying this TCR beta chain counts as large (0.1 to 1%). Its antigen is not identified. Source study methods: The distant-metastasis classifier for papillary thyroid cancer was built from CDR3 differences across clinicopathological groups. With MiXCR, TCRdb reprocessed the PCR reads. The V and J calls, along with clone size, are taken from TCRdb and not from the paper's own processing. This sample yields about 2,500 clones, of which around 28% are seen a single time; 20% to 25% belongs to the top ten. The data stem from a study of metastatic and nonmetastatic thyroid tumors. Looking at the study overall: Samples came from malignant and benign thyroid patients, and repertoires were compared across blood and tumor or nodule tissue. General study results and limits: Versus benign nodules, malignant thyroid tumors reportedly had significantly higher TCR beta diversity, in blood and tumor.

None of the patients had undergone any treatment ahead of thyroid surgery. V shed 8 bases and J 8 bases; nucleotides not matched to a gene: 8. Germline-derived CDR1 and CDR2 are MNHEY and SMNVEV (reference sequence). The CDR3 runs to 14 residues. The sequence derives from a female donor with papillary thyroid cancer or a benign thyroid nodule (not recorded which). Some clones in this sample may be carry-over from other donors' samples. The chain uses TRBV27 and TRBJ2-2; 10 bases are a match to TRBD1. The sequenced material came from tumor tissue. CDR3 sequence reads: CASRRTGGLGELFF. The CDR3 nucleotides are TGTGCCAGCCGACGGACAGGGGGGTTGGGGGAGCTGTTTTTT.